A selection of T cell receptor beta chains follows, all from one sample in a study of blood T cell repertoires in COVID-19. Profiling relied on immunoSEQ multiplex PCR, and the TCRdb table lists in-frame clones only, not all of them. The sample holds 70,000 to 90,000 clones, around 88% seen once. Material for sequencing was peripheral blood. The origin of the receptors is a man aged 55 to 70 with acute or convalescent COVID-19. CDR3s include the opening cysteine and the closing phenylalanine or tryptophan. The order of the fields is CDR3 protein, CDR3 DNA, clone size, J gene, CDR3 length, D gene, V gene. D genes are given only for firm matches. The size field is filled for only some rows; it gives once, few, many or a size class.

CDR3: CASSRGAVGNQPQHF; DNA: TGTGCCAGTAGTCGGGGGGCTGTGGGCAATCAGCCCCAGCATTTT; size: -; J: TRBJ1-5; length: 15; D: -; V: TRBV19
CDR3: CASRQDSLTEQYF; DNA: TGTGCCAGCAGACAAGACAGTCTAACCGAGCAGTACTTC; size: -; J: TRBJ2-7; length: 13; D: -; V: TRBV6-6
CDR3: CSASPPGGTRNYGYTF; DNA: TGCAGTGCTAGTCCTCCCGGGGGGACACGCAACTATGGCTACACCTTC; size: -; J: TRBJ1-2; length: 16; D: -; V: TRBV20-1
CDR3: CASSLDQLAGRYEQYF; DNA: TGTGCCAGCAGCTTAGATCAACTAGCGGGAAGATACGAGCAGTACTTC; size: -; J: TRBJ2-7; length: 16; D: TRBD2; V: TRBV11-2
CDR3: CASSLSAGEGFGPQHF; DNA: TGTGCCAGCAGTTTATCGGCAGGGGAGGGTTTCGGCCCCCAGCATTTT; size: -; J: TRBJ1-5; length: 16; D: -; V: TRBV27
CDR3: CASSLAGRRETQYF; DNA: TGTGCCAGCAGTCTAGCGGGCCGAAGGGAGACCCAGTACTTC; size: -; J: TRBJ2-5; length: 14; D: TRBD2; V: TRBV27
CDR3: CASSPKERYKETQYF; DNA: TGTGCCAGCAGCCCGAAAGAGCGGTACAAAGAGACCCAGTACTTC; size: -; J: TRBJ2-5; length: 15; D: -; V: TRBV5-4
CDR3: CASSENTYTDTQYF; DNA: TGCGCCAGCAGTGAGAACACGTACACAGATACGCAGTATTTT; size: -; J: TRBJ2-3; length: 14; D: -; V: TRBV10-1
CDR3: CASSLGLPAQYF; DNA: TGTGCCAGCAGCTTAGGACTACCGGCCCAGTACTTC; size: -; J: TRBJ2-5; length: 12; D: -; V: TRBV7-9
CDR3: CASSRMTGVNGYTF; DNA: TGTGCCAGCAGCCGAATGACAGGTGTAAATGGCTACACCTTC; size: -; J: TRBJ1-2; length: 14; D: -; V: TRBV27
CDR3: CASSLQTGGGTDTQYF; DNA: TGTGCCAGCAGTTTGCAGACAGGGGGGGGCACAGATACGCAGTATTTT; size: -; J: TRBJ2-3; length: 16; D: TRBD1; V: TRBV27
CDR3: CASSEESGGTYEQYF; DNA: TGTGCCAGCAGTGAAGAAAGCGGGGGGACCTACGAGCAGTACTTC; size: few; J: TRBJ2-7; length: 15; D: TRBD2; V: TRBV2
CDR3: CASSQDMANTEAFF; DNA: TGCGCCAGCAGCCAAGATATGGCGAACACTGAAGCTTTCTTT; size: few; J: TRBJ1-1; length: 14; D: -; V: TRBV4-1
CDR3: CASSLGLAAQETQYF; DNA: TGCGCCAGCAGCTTGGGACTAGCGGCACAAGAGACCCAGTACTTC; size: -; J: TRBJ2-5; length: 15; D: TRBD2; V: TRBV5-1
CDR3: CASSPETGFYGYTF; DNA: TGTGCCAGCAGCCCGGAGACAGGGTTCTATGGCTACACCTTC; size: -; J: TRBJ1-2; length: 14; D: TRBD1; V: TRBV14
CDR3: CASSPPRGTNYGYTF; DNA: TGTGCCAGCAGCCCGCCCCGGGGGACTAACTATGGCTACACCTTC; size: -; J: TRBJ1-2; length: 15; D: -; V: TRBV7-8
CDR3: CASSLAPGISEKLFF; DNA: TGCGCCAGCAGCTTGGCCCCGGGGATTTCTGAAAAACTGTTTTTT; size: -; J: TRBJ1-4; length: 15; D: -; V: TRBV5-1
CDR3: CASSPRLAGAFYNEQFF; DNA: TGTGCCAGCTCACCACGGTTAGCGGGAGCTTTCTACAATGAGCAGTTCTTC; size: -; J: TRBJ2-1; length: 17; D: TRBD2; V: TRBV18
CDR3: CASSLGIYGYTF; DNA: TGTGCCAGCAGTTTAGGTATCTATGGCTACACCTTC; size: -; J: TRBJ1-2; length: 12; D: -; V: TRBV12-3/TRBV12-4
CDR3: CASSLEDRGGFEQFF; DNA: TGCGCCAGCAGCTTGGAGGACAGGGGCGGGTTTGAGCAGTTCTTC; size: -; J: TRBJ2-1; length: 15; D: TRBD1; V: TRBV5-1
CDR3: CASSLASGGTYGYTF; DNA: TGTGCCAGCAGCTTAGCGTCTGGGGGGACCTATGGCTACACCTTC; size: -; J: TRBJ1-2; length: 15; D: -; V: TRBV7-9
CDR3: CASSSLAGVGTQYF; DNA: TGTGCCAGCAGCTCATTAGCGGGGGTCGGGACCCAGTACTTC; size: few; J: TRBJ2-5; length: 14; D: TRBD2; V: TRBV7-2
CDR3: CASSERSGGAPPPYEQYF; DNA: TGTGCCAGCAGTGAGAGAAGCGGGGGGGCACCGCCCCCATACGAGCAGTACTTC; size: -; J: TRBJ2-7; length: 18; D: TRBD2; V: TRBV6-1
CDR3: CASSRGRDYGYTF; DNA: TGTGCCAGCTCACGGGGGCGCGACTATGGCTACACCTTC; size: -; J: TRBJ1-2; length: 13; D: -; V: TRBV18
CDR3: CSVQEGGYGYTF; DNA: TGCAGCGTTCAGGAGGGTGGCTATGGCTACACCTTC; size: -; J: TRBJ1-2; length: 12; D: -; V: TRBV29-1
CDR3: CASGSPTIRRENYGYTF; DNA: TGTGCTAGTGGTTCACCAACAATTCGCAGGGAAAACTATGGCTACACCTTC; size: -; J: TRBJ1-2; length: 17; D: -; V: TRBV12-5
CDR3: CASSTSGGSYEQYF; DNA: TGTGCCAGCTCAACATCAGGGGGCTCCTACGAGCAGTACTTC; size: -; J: TRBJ2-7; length: 14; D: TRBD1; V: TRBV18
CDR3: CASSPRTGDGYTF; DNA: TGTGCCAGCAGCCCTCGGACAGGGGATGGCTACACCTTC; size: -; J: TRBJ1-2; length: 13; D: TRBD1; V: TRBV7-9
CDR3: CASSPRAGGGQYNEQFF; DNA: TGTGCCAGCAGCCCAAGAGCCGGCGGGGGCCAATACAATGAGCAGTTCTTC; size: -; J: TRBJ2-1; length: 17; D: -; V: TRBV3-1/TRBV3-2
CDR3: CASSKKRRNTIYF; DNA: TGTGCCAGCAGCAAAAAGCGACGAAACACCATATATTTT; size: -; J: TRBJ1-3; length: 13; D: -; V: TRBV21-1
CDR3: CASSLGQGREKLFF; DNA: TGTGCCAGCAGCTTGGGACAGGGGCGGGAAAAACTGTTTTTT; size: -; J: TRBJ1-4; length: 14; D: TRBD1; V: TRBV5-4
CDR3: CASSSGTFSNTEAFF; DNA: TGTGCCAGCAGTTCTGGGACATTTTCGAACACTGAAGCTTTCTTT; size: -; J: TRBJ1-1; length: 15; D: -; V: TRBV2
CDR3: CATKGANTGELFF; DNA: TGTGCCACCAAGGGGGCGAACACCGGGGAGCTGTTTTTT; size: -; J: TRBJ2-2; length: 13; D: -; V: TRBV24-1
CDR3: CATSPGTGFHEQYF; DNA: TGTGCCACCAGCCCCGGGACAGGGTTCCACGAGCAGTACTTC; size: -; J: TRBJ2-7; length: 14; D: TRBD1; V: TRBV15
CDR3: CAIDPQGAREQYF; DNA: TGTGCCATCGACCCACAGGGGGCTCGCGAGCAGTACTTC; size: -; J: TRBJ2-7; length: 13; D: TRBD1; V: TRBV12-3/TRBV12-4
CDR3: CASAASGGRYQPQHF; DNA: TGTGCTAGTGCCGCCTCCGGGGGTAGGTATCAGCCCCAGCATTTT; size: -; J: TRBJ1-5; length: 15; D: -; V: TRBV12-5
CDR3: CASSQGLNIAETQYF; DNA: TGTGCCAGCAGCCAGGGACTCAATATTGCGGAGACCCAGTACTTC; size: -; J: TRBJ2-5; length: 15; D: -; V: TRBV9
CDR3: CATSAGSSGRANNEQFF; DNA: TGTGCCACCAGTGCCGGATCTAGCGGGAGGGCCAACAATGAGCAGTTCTTC; size: -; J: TRBJ2-1; length: 17; D: TRBD2; V: TRBV24-1
CDR3: CAGQVDRYPGNTIYF; DNA: TGTGCCGGCCAGGTGGACAGGTATCCTGGAAACACCATATATTTT; size: -; J: TRBJ1-3; length: 15; D: TRBD1; V: TRBV6-5
CDR3: CASSPLWKGRGEKLFF; DNA: TGTGCCAGCTCACCATTGTGGAAGGGACGGGGGGAAAAACTGTTTTTT; size: -; J: TRBJ1-4; length: 16; D: -; V: TRBV18
CDR3: CASGQDSNQPQHF; DNA: TGTGCCAGTGGACAGGATAGCAATCAGCCCCAGCATTTT; size: -; J: TRBJ1-5; length: 13; D: TRBD1; V: TRBV6-5
CDR3: CASSPAGGPFSEQYF; DNA: TGTGCCAGCAGCCCAGCGGGAGGGCCGTTCTCCGAGCAGTACTTC; size: -; J: TRBJ2-7; length: 15; D: TRBD2; V: TRBV9
CDR3: CASGLGKANTEAFF; DNA: TGTGCTAGTGGTTTGGGCAAAGCTAACACTGAAGCTTTCTTT; size: -; J: TRBJ1-1; length: 14; D: -; V: TRBV12-5
CDR3: CASSLEGIRGNEKLFF; DNA: TGCGCCAGCAGCCTGGAGGGTATTCGGGGTAATGAAAAACTGTTTTTT; size: once; J: TRBJ1-4; length: 16; D: -; V: TRBV5-1
CDR3: CASSPTGGRQPQHF; DNA: TGTGCCAGCAGTCCCACAGGGGGCCGTCAGCCCCAGCATTTT; size: -; J: TRBJ1-5; length: 14; D: TRBD1; V: TRBV28
CDR3: CASSPTAGRGLF; DNA: TGTGCCAGCTCACCAACTGCGGGCAGGGGGCTCTTT; size: -; J: TRBJ1-1; length: 12; D: TRBD1; V: TRBV18
CDR3: CASTVGLGGTDTQYF; DNA: TGTGCCAGCACGGTAGGCCTAGGAGGCACAGATACGCAGTATTTT; size: -; J: TRBJ2-3; length: 15; D: -; V: TRBV2
CDR3: CAWSGDGGAFF; DNA: TGTGCCTGGAGTGGGGACGGAGGGGCTTTCTTT; size: -; J: TRBJ1-1; length: 11; D: -; V: TRBV30
CDR3: CASSPQARAFSNYGYTF; DNA: TGTGCCAGCAGCCCCCAAGCGAGGGCCTTTTCTAACTATGGCTACACCTTC; size: -; J: TRBJ1-2; length: 17; D: -; V: TRBV5-4